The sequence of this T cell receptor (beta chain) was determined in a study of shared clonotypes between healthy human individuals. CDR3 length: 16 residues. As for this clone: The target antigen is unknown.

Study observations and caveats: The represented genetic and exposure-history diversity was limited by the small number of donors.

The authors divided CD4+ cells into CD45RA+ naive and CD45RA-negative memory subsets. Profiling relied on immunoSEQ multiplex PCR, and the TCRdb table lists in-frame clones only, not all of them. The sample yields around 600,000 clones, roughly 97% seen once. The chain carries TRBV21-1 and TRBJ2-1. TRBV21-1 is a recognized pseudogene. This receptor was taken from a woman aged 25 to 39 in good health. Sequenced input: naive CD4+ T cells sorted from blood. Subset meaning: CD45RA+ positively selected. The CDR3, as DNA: TGTGCCAGCAGCCCGGGGCTACACCATTCCGACAATGAGCAGTTCTTC. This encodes CASSPGLHHSDNEQFF.